These 15 T cell receptor beta chains were sequenced from one sample in a study of T-cell memory formation after mild COVID-19. TCRdb passed the 5' RACE reads through MiXCR, listing each CDR3 protein once. The sample has 350,000 to 500,000 distinct CDR3 sequences; 23% are singletons. Material: PBMCs or a T cell subset sorted from them (not recorded which). Receptors originate from an adult woman who had mild COVID-19 (a few samples of this study predate the infection). Cell type and time point are not known.

The CDR3 loop is CASSDRGTDTQYF. The CDR3 nucleotides are TGTGCCAGCAGTGACCGGGGCACAGATACGCAGTATTTT. This chain uses TRBV2 with TRBJ2-3; D is ambiguous. Germline-derived CDR1 and CDR2 are SNHLY and FYNNEI. V dropped 3 bases and J dropped 1 base, with 5 bases sitting between them. CDR3 size: 13 residues.

The rearrangement uses TRBV10-3 and TRBJ2-3, with 12 bases matching TRBD2. The CDR3 has 17 residues. CDR1 is ENHRY and CDR2 is SYGVKD in the germline V gene. With 2 bases clipped from V and 5 bases from J, the junction kept 8 bases outside the gene matches. The CDR3 region has the DNA TGTGCCATCAGTGAGGGAGGAGGACTAGCGGGGATAGATACGCAGTATTTT. Protein sequence: CAISEGGGLAGIDTQYF.

The table lists this clonotype with a few counts. The chain carries TRBV30 and TRBJ1-6; D perhaps matches TRBD1 (5 bases). V dropped 4 bases and J dropped 6 bases, with 16 bases sitting between them. This CDR3 comprises 15 residues. Germline loops: CDR1 GTSNPN, CDR2 SVGIG (reference sequence). CDR3 coding DNA: TGTGCCTGGACCAACGAGGGGCAGGGTAATTCACCCCTCCACTTT. Its protein product is CAWTNEGQGNSPLHF.

The rearrangement uses TRBV20-1 and TRBJ1-1; TRBD1 matches at 9 bases. The ends lost 0 bases at V and 8 bases at J; junction bases unmatched: 4. The CDR3 runs to 13 residues. Germline V gene sequence: CDR1 DFQATT, CDR2 SNEGSKA (reference sequence). The CDR3 bases are TGCAGTGCTAGAGACCGGGACAGGGCGGAAGCTTTCTTT. Protein sequence: CSARDRDRAEAFF.

J is TRBJ1-5 and V is TRBV21-1; TRBD1, the D gene given by the table, was not confirmed from the DNA. TRBV21-1 has pseudogene status. The CDR3 contains 19 residues. As DNA, the CDR3 is TGTGCCAGCAGCAAAAGGGTAGACGGGCCCGGGGTTCTAGGCCAGCCCCAGCATTTT. It is translated as CASSKRVDGPGVLGQPQHF.

This sequence joins TRBV11-1 and TRBJ2-3; D is unclear. Deletions cut 6 bases from V and 5 bases from J, with 21 bases between. CDR3 length equals 16 residues. The germline CDR1 and CDR2 sequences are SGHAT and FQDESV (reference sequence). CDR3 amino acids: CASSADFLLHKDTQYF. The DNA for the CDR3 is TGTGCCAGCAGTGCAGACTTTCTCCTACACAAAGATACGCAGTATTTT.

The chain carries TRBV12-3 or TRBV12-4 and TRBJ2-7; D is uncertain. The CDR3 runs to 13 residues. Trimming stripped 3 bases from V and 0 bases from J, with 6 bases between. The CDR3 DNA reads as TGTGCCAGCAGTTTCGCAGTCTCCTACGAGCAGTACTTC. Translated, it gives CASSFAVSYEQYF.

This clonotype showed up many times. This rearrangement joins TRBV5-6 to TRBJ1-1, with TRBD1 as a possible D gene (5 bases). V was trimmed by 4 bases and J by 4 bases, leaving 8 bases between them. CDR1 is SGHDT, CDR2 YYEEEE, per germline. This CDR3 comprises 12 residues. The CDR3: CASSRQRTEAFF. The CDR3 nucleotides are TGTGCCAGCAGCCGACAGCGCACTGAAGCTTTCTTT.

This clonotype has more than one count but fewer than ten. The rearrangement joins TRBV3-1 to TRBJ2-2; D possibly corresponds to TRBD2 (5 bases). The CDR3 length is 13 residues. From germline, CDR1 is LGHDT and CDR2 YNNKEL (reference sequence). Trimming left V 3 bases short and J 4 bases short, with 6 bases between. This CDR3 reads CASSHGGTGELFF. The CDR3 DNA follows: TGTGCCAGCAGCCATGGAGGCACCGGGGAGCTGTTTTTT.

The chain carries TRBV15 and TRBJ2-1; TRBD2 matches at 11 bases. V lost 5 bases to trimming and J lost 4 bases; unmatched junction nucleotides: 10. Germline V gene sequence: CDR1 LNHNV, CDR2 YYDKDF (reference sequence). The CDR3 runs 17 residues. The CDR3 nucleotides read TGTGCCACCAGCTCCAATATAGGGACTAGCGGATACAATGAGCAGTTCTTC. Amino acid sequence: CATSSNIGTSGYNEQFF.

The V and J genes are TRBV24-1 and TRBJ2-2, with a possible D match to TRBD2 (5 bases). V was cut by 7 bases and J by 9 bases, with 11 bases left in between. The CDR3 sequence is 12 residues long. Germline CDR1 and CDR2: KGHDR and SFDVKD. The CDR3 DNA reads as TGTGCCACCAGCCGAGGGTCCAGGGAGCTGTTTTTT. Its translation is CATSRGSRELFF.

This clonotype has only a few counts. J is TRBJ2-1 and V is TRBV27; TRBD2 matches at 7 bases. CDR1 is MNHEY and CDR2 is SMNVEV in the germline V gene (reference sequence). V shed 8 bases and J 8 bases; nucleotides not matched to a gene: 9. This CDR3 spans 13 amino acids. CDR3 nucleotides: TGTGCCAGCCGCGCATGGGGGAGGGATGAGCAGTTCTTC. Translated: CASRAWGRDEQFF.

There are a few counts of this clonotype. The chain employs TRBV9 and TRBJ1-1; D is unclear. V gave up 2 bases and J gave up 3 bases, with 11 bases separating them. CDR3 length: 14 residues. CDR1 SGDLS and CDR2 YYNGEE come from the germline V gene. For the CDR3, the DNA is TGTGCCAGCAGCGTCATGGTAGCGGACACTGAAGCTTTCTTT. Translating it yields CASSVMVADTEAFF.

The chain carries TRBV24-1 and TRBJ1-2, with a tentative D call TRBD1 (5 bases). Germline V gene lookup returns CDR1 KGHDR and CDR2 SFDVKD. Trimming stripped 1 base from V and 4 bases from J, with 9 bases between. This CDR3 contains 14 residues. The CDR3 DNA is TGTGCCACCAGTGATTTTAGCCAGGGCTATGGCTACACCTTC. This sequence encodes CATSDFSQGYGYTF.

The chain employs TRBV11-2 and TRBJ2-5; the D gene is possibly TRBD2 (5 bases). CDR3 size: 16 residues. The V end lost 5 bases, the J end lost 0 bases, and 16 bases lay between the germline ends. Germline CDR1 is SGHAT and CDR2 is FQNNGV. CDR3 sequence (DNA): TGTGCCAGCAGCCCCCACGGACTCCGAGACCAAGAGACCCAGTACTTC. Its protein is CASSPHGLRDQETQYF.